The 18 T cell receptor beta chains listed next were all sequenced from one sample in a study of CD4 T cells in relation to SARS-CoV-2 and coronaviruses. No antigens are known for them. CD4+ T cells from unexposed donors were obtained before the COVID-19 pandemic (2011-2018). CD4+ T cells were isolated from the cells after more than 8 days of culture. The data were produced by immunoSEQ multiplex PCR, yet TCRdb's version contains in-frame clones alone and is incomplete. This sample has fewer than 25,000 clones, with more than 65% found just once. Sample: CD4+ T cells from PBMCs, cultured in vitro. All receptors derive from a human donor in good health.

The rearrangement joins TRBV10-1 to TRBJ2-5, with D perhaps TRBD2 (5 bases). V was shortened by 2 bases and J by 7 bases, with 11 bases between the two germline ends. The CDR3 has 13 residues. Germline V gene data show CDR1 as WNHNN and CDR2 as SYGVQD (reference sequence). As DNA, the CDR3 is TGCGCCAGCAGTGAGGGGAGCTCGGGGACCCAGTACTTC. Its translation: CASSEGSSGTQYF.

This clone has a handful of counts. This chain links TRBV9 with TRBJ1-2; D uncertain. CDR1 SGDLS and CDR2 YYNGEE come from the germline V gene. This CDR3 is 12 amino acids long. The ends were cut back, 0 bases at V and 3 bases at J, with 3 bases in the middle. CDR3 loop: CASSVEYYGYTF. The CDR3 region has the DNA TGTGCCAGCAGCGTAGAATACTATGGCTACACCTTC. Full variable domain (outside the CDR3, taken from reference TRBV9 and TRBJ1-2): DSGVTQTPKHLITATGQRVTLRCSPRSGDLSVYWYQQSLDQGLQFLIQYYNGEERAKGNILERFSAQQFPDLHSELNLSSLELGDSALYFCASSVEYYGYTFGSGTRLTVV.

This clone has more than one count but fewer than ten. This chain links TRBV10-1 with TRBJ1-5, with D perhaps TRBD1 (5 bases). CDR1 and CDR2 (germline): WNHNN, SYGVQD (reference sequence). The CDR3 covers 13 residues. V shed 5 bases and J shed 5 bases, with 10 bases lying between them. The CDR3 sequence: CASSKGTDQPQHF. CDR3 bases: TGCGCCAGCAGTAAGGGGACCGATCAGCCCCAGCATTTT.

This clone was counted a few times. The V call is TRBV6-6, the J call TRBJ2-7, with TRBD1 identical over 9 bases. V lost 7 bases, J lost 3 bases, and 10 bases stayed unmatched. The CDR3 has 15 amino acids. Germline V gene sequence: CDR1 MNHNY, CDR2 SVGAGI (reference sequence). Here the CDR3 reads CASIPSGTGNYEQYF. CDR3 nucleotides: TGTGCCAGCATCCCTTCCGGGACAGGGAACTACGAGCAGTACTTC.

J is TRBJ2-4 and V is TRBV4-1; D uncertain. V was cut by 3 bases and J by 6 bases, with 15 bases left in between. CDR3 length: 15 residues. CDR1 is MGHRA, CDR2 YSYEKL, per germline. CDR3 residues: CASSQENTRGNIQYF. The DNA of the CDR3 is TGCGCCAGCAGCCAGGAGAACACCAGAGGAAACATTCAGTACTTC.

This rearrangement joins TRBV25-1 to TRBJ1-1; D gene uncertain. The CDR3 runs 12 residues. From germline, CDR1 is MGHDK and CDR2 SYGVNS. V lost 3 bases to trimming and J lost 10 bases, with 12 bases between them. CDR3 in DNA: TGTGCCAGCAGTGACTGGAGAACCACAGCTTTCTTT. This gives the protein CASSDWRTTAFF.

This clone was observed a few times. The rearrangement joins TRBV19 to TRBJ1-1; TRBD1 agrees at 9 bases. CDR3 length equals 18 residues. Germline trimming cut 6 bases from V and 6 bases from J; bases unmatched to any gene: 20. CDR1 is LNHDA, CDR2 SQIVND, per germline (reference sequence). The CDR3, as DNA: TGTGCCAGTAGGATGTCTCCGGGACAGGGATCTTTAAGCGCTGAAGCTTTCTTT. It specifies CASRMSPGQGSLSAEAFF.

This clone occurred a few times. V usage is TRBV6-5 and J usage is TRBJ1-5, with 7 bases matching TRBD1. Looked up from germline, CDR1 is MNHEY and CDR2 is SVGAGI. This CDR3 spans 14 amino acids. The trim removed 8 bases at V and 5 bases at J, leaving 9 bases unmatched. CDR3 loop: CASAKPGGDQPQHF. In DNA, the CDR3 is TGTGCCAGCGCCAAGCCAGGGGGGGATCAGCCCCAGCATTTT.

V and J are TRBV6-1 and TRBJ2-1, with D tentatively TRBD2 (6 bases). V lost 3 bases and J 3 bases, leaving 12 bases between the germline ends. The germline V gene has CDR1 MNHNS and CDR2 SASEGT. This CDR3 is 15 amino acids long. The CDR3 DNA reads as TGTGCCAGCAGTGAGGCGGAGCGGGTCTACAATGAGCAGTTCTTC. The encoded protein is CASSEAERVYNEQFF.

The gene calls are TRBV20-1 and TRBJ2-3, with D unresolved. V was shortened by 3 bases and J by 5 bases, with 18 bases between the two germline ends. Per the germline V gene, CDR1 is DFQATT and CDR2 is SNEGSKA (reference sequence). CDR3 size: 15 residues. The CDR3 nucleotides read TGCAGTGCTAGTGGTTCCTGGTTGGCGAAAGATACGCAGTATTTT. It specifies CSASGSWLAKDTQYF.

The chain is built from TRBV5-1 and TRBJ2-5; 14 bases line up with TRBD2. The V gene end was trimmed by 3 bases and the J gene end by 9 bases; junction bases not matched to a gene: 10. The germline CDR1 and CDR2 sequences are SGHRS and YFSETQ. The CDR3 loop spans 16 amino acids. CDR3: CASSWGLAGASGAQYF. The CDR3 DNA reads as TGCGCCAGCAGCTGGGGACTAGCGGGGGCCTCAGGGGCCCAGTACTTC.

The gene calls are TRBV5-4 and TRBJ1-2; D uncertain. CDR1 and CDR2 (germline): SGHNT, YYREEE (reference sequence). The CDR3 has 13 amino acids. Trimming pared 2 bases from V and 6 bases from J, leaving 11 bases between. CDR3 loop: CASSFQGLDGYTF. The CDR3, as DNA: TGTGCCAGCAGCTTTCAAGGGTTGGATGGCTACACCTTC.

The gene calls are TRBV28 and TRBJ2-7, with D uncertain. The CDR3 contains 14 residues. Deletions cut 0 bases from V and 1 base from J, with 7 bases between. Germline assignment: CDR1 MDHEN and CDR2 SYDVKM. The DNA for the CDR3 is TGTGCCAGCAGTTTATGGGACGGATCCTACGAGCAGTACTTC. Its protein product is CASSLWDGSYEQYF.

The gene calls are TRBV15 and TRBJ2-7; TRBD2 matches at 10 bases. CDR1 is LNHNV and CDR2 is YYDKDF in the germline V gene (reference sequence). This CDR3 spans 18 amino acids. The V and J ends lost 5 bases and 0 bases, in that order; junction bases with no gene match: 13. In nucleotides, the CDR3 is TGTGCCACCAGCTGGAGACCACTTCGGACTAGCGGCTCCTACGAGCAGTACTTC. Translating gives CATSWRPLRTSGSYEQYF.

V usage is TRBV20-1 and J usage is TRBJ2-7, with a possible D match to TRBD2 (6 bases). The V end was cut by 3 bases, the J end by 7 bases, with 13 bases between. Germline V gene lookup returns CDR1 DFQATT and CDR2 SNEGSKA (reference sequence). The CDR3 has 12 amino acids. The CDR3: CSASTGVYEQYF. CDR3 in DNA: TGCAGTGCTAGTACGGGAGTATATGAGCAGTACTTC.

V and J are TRBV3-1 (or the pseudogene TRBV3-2) and TRBJ2-2; tentatively, D is TRBD1 (6 bases). Trimming pared 3 bases from V and 4 bases from J, leaving 9 bases between. The CDR3 contains 14 residues. CDR1 LGHDT and CDR2 YNNKEL come from the germline V gene (reference sequence). In DNA form, the CDR3 reads TGTGCCAGCAGCCATGTACAGGGCACCGGGGAGCTGTTTTTT. Translating gives CASSHVQGTGELFF.

This clone was detected only a few times. The genes are TRBV19 and TRBJ1-5, with D perhaps matching TRBD1 (6 bases). Deletions cut 5 bases from V and 4 bases from J, with 18 bases between. This CDR3 is 16 amino acids long. The germline V gene encodes CDR1 LNHDA and CDR2 SQIVND (reference sequence). This CDR3 is CASSVTPPQGNQPQHF. Here the CDR3 DNA reads TGTGCCAGTAGTGTTACCCCACCCCAGGGGAATCAGCCCCAGCATTTT.

This chain connects TRBV6-2 or TRBV6-3 to TRBJ2-7; unclear D gene. V dropped 1 base and J dropped 1 base, with 8 bases sitting between them. Germline CDR1 MNHEY, CDR2 SVGEGT. The CDR3 totals 14 residues. The CDR3 reads CASSYFTPSYEQYF. For the CDR3, the DNA is TGTGCCAGCAGTTACTTTACCCCATCCTACGAGCAGTACTTC.